The subject of this entry is one TCR beta chain. Per the original data handling: Reference gene primers were amplified, and this amplification served to estimate nucleated cell counts. Sequenced by immunoSEQ multiplex PCR; TCRdb stores in-frame clones only, minus some. Clone size and the V and J calls come from that table; the DNA yielded D and trimming. This sample has some 150,000 clones, with 80% to 90% found just once. This sample was taken from a study of blood T cell repertoires in COVID-19. At the level of the study: Samples taken during acute and convalescent COVID-19 were collected in the United States, Italy and Spain. T cells, B-cell-depleted T cells, or PBMCs provided the cDNA or gDNA that served as material.

The V and J ends lost 5 bases and 7 bases, in that order; junction bases with no gene match: 11. The CDR3 sequence is 16 residues long. This TCR was sampled from a woman aged 60-70 years with active COVID-19. The chain has TRBV5-3 and TRBJ2-1, with TRBD2 identical over 11 bases. TRBV5-3 is an open reading frame whose function is uncertain. The sequenced material came from peripheral blood. The CDR3 DNA is TGTGCCAGAAGTTATCATCTAGCGGGAGGTAGGAATGAGCAGTTCTTC. This translates into CARSYHLAGGRNEQFF.